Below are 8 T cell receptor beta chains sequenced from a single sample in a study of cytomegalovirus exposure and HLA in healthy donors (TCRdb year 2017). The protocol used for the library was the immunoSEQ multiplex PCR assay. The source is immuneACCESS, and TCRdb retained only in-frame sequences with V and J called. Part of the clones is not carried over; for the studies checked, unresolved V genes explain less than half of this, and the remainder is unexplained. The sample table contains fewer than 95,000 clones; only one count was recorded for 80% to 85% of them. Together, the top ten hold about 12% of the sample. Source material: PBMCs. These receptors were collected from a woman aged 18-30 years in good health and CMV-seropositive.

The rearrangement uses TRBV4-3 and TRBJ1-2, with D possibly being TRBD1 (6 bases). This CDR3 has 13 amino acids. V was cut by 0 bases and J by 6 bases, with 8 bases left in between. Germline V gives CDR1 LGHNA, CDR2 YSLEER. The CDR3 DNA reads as TGCGCCAGCAGCCAAGACAACAGGGATGGCTACACCTTC. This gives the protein CASSQDNRDGYTF.

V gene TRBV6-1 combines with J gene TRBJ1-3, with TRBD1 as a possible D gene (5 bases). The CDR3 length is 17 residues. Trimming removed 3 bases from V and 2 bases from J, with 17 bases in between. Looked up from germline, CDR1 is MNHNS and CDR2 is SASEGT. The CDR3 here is CASSDSPQGLTGNTIYF. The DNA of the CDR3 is TGTGCCAGCAGTGATTCCCCTCAGGGTCTTACTGGAAACACCATATATTTT.

CDR3 protein: CASSPRGQGETQYF. The CDR3 DNA reads TGTGCCAGCAGCCCCAGGGGACAGGGAGAGACCCAGTACTTC. This sequence joins TRBV7-9 and TRBJ2-5, with 9 bases fitting TRBD1. CDR3 length: 14 amino acids. Germline-derived CDR1 and CDR2 are SEHNR and FQNEAQ (reference sequence). J was trimmed by 4 bases and V by 5 bases; bases with no gene match: 5.

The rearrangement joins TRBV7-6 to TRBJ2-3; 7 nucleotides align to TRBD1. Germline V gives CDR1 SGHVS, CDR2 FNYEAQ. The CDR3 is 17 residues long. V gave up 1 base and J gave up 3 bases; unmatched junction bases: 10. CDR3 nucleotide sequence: TGTGCCAGCAGCTTAGGTCGGGGACAGTGGGGGACAGATACGCAGTATTTT. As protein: CASSLGRGQWGTDTQYF.

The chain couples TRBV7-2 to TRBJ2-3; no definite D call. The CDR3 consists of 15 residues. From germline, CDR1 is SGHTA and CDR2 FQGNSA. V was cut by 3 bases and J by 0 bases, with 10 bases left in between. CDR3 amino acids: CASSFGGSSTDTQYF. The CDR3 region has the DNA TGTGCCAGCAGCTTCGGCGGATCTAGCACAGATACGCAGTATTTT.

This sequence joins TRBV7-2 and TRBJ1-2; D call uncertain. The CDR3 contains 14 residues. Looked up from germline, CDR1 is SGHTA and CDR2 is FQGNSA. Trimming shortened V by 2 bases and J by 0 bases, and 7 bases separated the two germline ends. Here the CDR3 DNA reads TGTGCCAGCAGCTTACGGGGAGCTAACTATGGCTACACCTTC. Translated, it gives CASSLRGANYGYTF.

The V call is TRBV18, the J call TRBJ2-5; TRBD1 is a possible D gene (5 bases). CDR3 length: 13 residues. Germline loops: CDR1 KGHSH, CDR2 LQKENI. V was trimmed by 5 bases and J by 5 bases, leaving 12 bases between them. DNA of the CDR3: TGTGCCAGCTCAGTGGGGCATCGGGAGACCCAGTACTTC. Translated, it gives CASSVGHRETQYF.

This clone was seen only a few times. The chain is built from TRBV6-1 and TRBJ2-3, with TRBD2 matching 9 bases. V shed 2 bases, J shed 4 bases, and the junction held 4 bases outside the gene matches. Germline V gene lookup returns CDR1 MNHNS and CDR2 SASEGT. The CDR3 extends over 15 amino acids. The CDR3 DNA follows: TGTGCCAGCAGTGAACAGGGCGGGGGGGCAGATACGCAGTATTTT. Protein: CASSEQGGGADTQYF.